Below are 27 T cell receptor beta chains sequenced from a single sample in a study of control samples from healthy donors and cancer patients. The method was immunoSEQ multiplex PCR; TCRdb's version includes in-frame clones alone and lacks a portion of them. Of 150,000 or so clones listed, roughly 93% are singletons. The source material was blood. Receptor source: a man younger than 35 in good health.

V gene TRBV2 combines with J gene TRBJ1-1; D not certain. The germline CDR1 and CDR2 sequences are SNHLY and FYNNEI. Trimming removed 4 bases at V and 8 bases at J, with 14 bases between. This CDR3 is built from 13 residues. The CDR3 DNA reads as TGTGCCAGCAGTGTGTTCAAGGGCTCCGAAGCTTTCTTT. It yields the protein CASSVFKGSEAFF.

V is TRBV4-1 and J is TRBJ2-2; D remains ambiguous. Deletions cut 0 bases from V and 5 bases from J, with 7 bases between. The CDR3 consists of 14 residues. From germline, CDR1 is MGHRA and CDR2 YSYEKL. The CDR3 region has the DNA TGCGCCAGCAGCCAAGAAGGCCTAACCGGGGAGCTGTTTTTT. Amino acid sequence: CASSQEGLTGELFF.

The rearrangement joins TRBV2 to TRBJ1-1, with 7 bases fitting TRBD1. CDR1 and CDR2 (germline): SNHLY, FYNNEI. Trimming took 3 bases from V and 5 from J; bases not matched to a gene: 3. The length of the CDR3 is 13 residues. As DNA, the CDR3 is TGTGCCAGCAGTGATACAGGGGCGACTGAAGCTTTCTTT. Protein product: CASSDTGATEAFF.

The rearrangement uses TRBV29-1 and TRBJ1-1; D uncertain. CDR1 and CDR2 (germline): SQVTM, ANQGSEA. The CDR3 is 13 amino acids. Trimming cost V 6 bases and J 0 bases, with 11 bases left between them. CDR3 nucleotide sequence: TGCAGCGTGGCGGAGGAAATGAACACTGAAGCTTTCTTT. Protein product: CSVAEEMNTEAFF.

The chain carries TRBV7-6 and TRBJ1-3; TRBD1 agrees at 7 bases. The V segment lost 8 bases and the J segment 0 bases; nucleotides outside the gene matches: 7. Germline lookup yields CDR1 SGHVS and CDR2 FNYEAQ. The CDR3 is made up of 15 amino acids. CDR3 in DNA: TGTGCCAGCTCTCAGGGGGGGAACTCTGGAAACACCATATATTTT. This sequence encodes CASSQGGNSGNTIYF.

The chain couples TRBV27 to TRBJ1-4; 11 nucleotides align to TRBD1. Trimming at V came to 4 bases and at J to 8 bases, leaving 6 bases not matched to a gene. Germline V gives CDR1 MNHEY, CDR2 SMNVEV (reference sequence). The CDR3 loop spans 15 amino acids. The CDR3, as DNA: TGTGCCAGCAGTTCGGACAGGGGGCTGGTCGAAAAACTGTTTTTT. This encodes CASSSDRGLVEKLFF.

CDR3 sequence (DNA): TGTGCCAGCAGCTTAGCGTTTGGGGCCGGGACGGTCTACGAGCAGTACTTC. Translation gives CASSLAFGAGTVYEQYF. This chain joins TRBV7-6 and TRBJ2-7; D assignment may be TRBD1 or TRBD2 (5 bases each). The CDR3 sequence is 17 residues long. Germline V gives CDR1 SGHVS, CDR2 FNYEAQ. With 0 bases removed from V and 3 bases from J, the gap between germline ends came to 18 bases. The variable domain in full, completed from reference TRBV7-6 and TRBJ2-7, reads GAGVSQSPRYKVTKRGQDVALRCDPISGHVSLYWYRQALGQGPEFLTYFNYEAQQDKSGLPNDRFSAERPEGSISTLTIQRTEQRDSAMYRCASSLAFGAGTVYEQYFGPGTRLTVT.

The chain has TRBV27 and TRBJ2-7; D is undetermined. This CDR3 spans 14 amino acids. V was clipped by 2 bases and J by 2 bases, with 10 bases between them. Per the germline V gene, CDR1 is MNHEY and CDR2 is SMNVEV (reference sequence). The CDR3: CASSLQPGPYEQYF. Here the CDR3 DNA reads TGTGCCAGCAGTTTACAACCAGGTCCCTACGAGCAGTACTTC.

This chain joins TRBV9 and TRBJ1-5, with D hard to call. Germline assignment: CDR1 SGDLS and CDR2 YYNGEE. The CDR3 covers 15 residues. V was cut by 4 bases and J by 2 bases, with 13 bases left in between. The CDR3 sequence is CASSKTAEGNQPQHF. CDR3 DNA sequence: TGTGCCAGCAGCAAAACGGCCGAGGGCAATCAGCCCCAGCATTTT. Full variable domain (missing parts from reference TRBV9 and TRBJ1-5): DSGVTQTPKHLITATGQRVTLRCSPRSGDLSVYWYQQSLDQGLQFLIQYYNGEERAKGNILERFSAQQFPDLHSELNLSSLELGDSALYFCASSKTAEGNQPQHFGDGTRLSIL.

CDR3 sequence (DNA): TGTGCCAGTAGTATACAAAGGACAGGACCCTACGAGCAGTACTTC. Its protein is CASSIQRTGPYEQYF. The V gene is TRBV19, the J gene TRBJ2-7, with 7 bases fitting TRBD1. Trimming cost V 2 bases and J 2 bases; bases outside gene matches: 6. Germline CDR1 and CDR2: LNHDA and SQIVND (reference sequence). The CDR3 has 15 amino acids.

The chain uses TRBV21-1 and TRBJ1-2. TRBV21-1 constitutes a pseudogene. The CDR3 runs to 12 residues. This chain's CDR3 is CASSKRARGYTF. In nucleotides, the CDR3 is TGTGCCAGCAGCAAAAGGGCGAGGGGCTACACCTTC.

The rearrangement joins TRBV4-1 to TRBJ2-2; TRBD2 might be the D (6 bases). The V gene's germline CDR1 is MGHRA and CDR2 YSYEKL. The length of the CDR3 is 16 residues. Trimming shortened V by 0 bases and J by 5 bases, and 13 bases separated the two germline ends. The DNA of the CDR3 is TGCGCCAGCAGCCAAGACTTCGTGCGGGATACCGGGGAGCTGTTTTTT. The encoded protein is CASSQDFVRDTGELFF.

The chain joins TRBV29-1 to TRBJ1-1; 7 bases are shared with TRBD1. This CDR3 has 15 amino acids. From germline, CDR1 is SQVTM and CDR2 ANQGSEA. Germline trimming cut 7 bases from V and 1 base from J; bases unmatched to any gene: 12. CDR3 residues: CSASGGPYPNTEAFF. Written as DNA, the CDR3 is TGCAGCGCTTCAGGGGGGCCTTATCCGAACACTGAAGCTTTCTTT.

This clone was picked up a small number of times. The CDR3 loop is CAWSQRDRGDQPQHF. CDR3 nucleotides: TGTGCCTGGAGCCAAAGGGACAGGGGGGATCAGCCCCAGCATTTT. The chain couples TRBV30 to TRBJ1-5; TRBD1 aligns across 11 bases. Germline V gene sequence: CDR1 GTSNPN, CDR2 SVGIG (reference sequence). The V gene end was trimmed by 3 bases and the J gene end by 5 bases; junction bases not matched to a gene: 6. The CDR3 consists of 15 residues.

This clone was detected once. The rearrangement uses TRBV6-2 or TRBV6-3 and TRBJ1-3; D unresolved. Trimming left V 0 bases short and J 3 bases short, with 15 bases between. This CDR3 is 17 amino acids long. Germline V gene lookup returns CDR1 MNHEY and CDR2 SVGEGT. The CDR3, as DNA: TGTGCCAGCAGTTACTCAGGACGGCGGACTATTGGAAACACCATATATTTT. This sequence encodes CASSYSGRRTIGNTIYF.

Concerning this clone itself: The sample contains more than one DNA sequence encoding this CDR3. The rearrangement joins TRBV2 to TRBJ1-6; no reliable D call. The germline V gene encodes CDR1 SNHLY and CDR2 FYNNEI. The CDR3 runs to 14 residues. Trimming took off 1 base at V and 7 bases at J, with 8 bases between the two ends. CDR3 in DNA: TGTGCCAGCAGTGAAGGTCAGTGGAATTCACCCCTCCACTTT. Protein: CASSEGQWNSPLHF.

The chain employs TRBV28 and TRBJ1-3; 9 bases fit TRBD1. CDR1 is MDHEN and CDR2 is SYDVKM in the germline V gene. J lost 7 bases, V lost 7 bases, and 11 bases had no gene match. The CDR3 has 15 amino acids. In DNA, the CDR3 is TGTGCCAGCACCCTTACCGGGACAGGGCGGAACACCATATATTTT. Translating it yields CASTLTGTGRNTIYF.

This rearrangement joins TRBV19 to TRBJ1-1; D perhaps matches TRBD1 (5 bases). V was trimmed by 3 bases and J by 7 bases, leaving 12 bases between them. Germline loops: CDR1 LNHDA, CDR2 SQIVND (reference sequence). The CDR3 runs 13 residues. CDR3 sequence: CASSIKGTHEAFF. Written as DNA, the CDR3 is TGTGCCAGTAGTATTAAGGGGACCCATGAAGCTTTCTTT.

The CDR3 DNA reads as TGTGCCAGCAGCCAAGGGAAGTACTCTGGAAACACCATATATTTT. Its translation is CASSQGKYSGNTIYF. The J gene is TRBJ1-3, the V gene TRBV3-1 (or the pseudogene TRBV3-2); the D is unclear. Trimming removed 1 base at V and 0 bases at J, with 7 bases between. This CDR3 is built from 15 residues. Looked up from germline, CDR1 is LGHDT and CDR2 is YNNKEL (reference sequence).

This sequence joins TRBV4-1 and TRBJ1-3; D not certain. The CDR3 is made up of 16 amino acids. Trimming left V 0 bases short and J 3 bases short, with 12 bases between. The germline V gene encodes CDR1 MGHRA and CDR2 YSYEKL. CDR3 residues: CASSQDPFEVGNTIYF. In DNA form, the CDR3 reads TGCGCCAGCAGCCAAGATCCCTTTGAGGTTGGAAACACCATATATTTT.

V is TRBV11-3 and J is TRBJ2-3; TRBD2 matches 10 bases. This CDR3 has 16 residues. V lost 5 bases and J lost 1; bases outside the gene matches: 6. Germline V CDR1 and CDR2: SGHNT, YENEEA. CDR3 residues: CASSPESGGGTDTQYF. CDR3 DNA sequence: TGTGCCAGCAGCCCGGAGAGCGGGGGGGGCACAGATACGCAGTATTTT.

The rearrangement links TRBV11-3 to TRBJ2-7; D is uncertain. Trimming took off 5 bases at V and 4 bases at J, with 30 bases between the two ends. Germline V lookup: CDR1 SGHNT, CDR2 YENEEA. The CDR3 length is 19 residues. In DNA form, the CDR3 reads TGTGCCAGCAGCCCTGAAAATCGGCGGCACACTCGGCCCTTTTACGAGCAGTACTTC. Protein product: CASSPENRRHTRPFYEQYF.

Only one count was recorded for this clone. The V call is TRBV6-6, the J call TRBJ2-3, with D uncertain. Trimming cost V 1 base and J 1 base, with 3 bases left between them. Germline CDR1 reads MNHNY; CDR2 reads SVGAGI (reference sequence). This CDR3 contains 13 residues. In DNA form, the CDR3 reads TGTGCCAGCAGTTACTACCGCACAGATACGCAGTATTTT. Its translation is CASSYYRTDTQYF.

The chain carries TRBV5-1 and TRBJ1-1, with 10 bases matching TRBD1. With V trimmed by 4 bases and J by 3 bases, 6 bases remained unmatched. The CDR3 runs 15 residues. Germline CDR1 reads SGHRS; CDR2 reads YFSETQ. The CDR3 DNA follows: TGCGCCAGCAGCAAAGCGACAGGGGGCCACACTGAAGCTTTCTTT. Translating gives CASSKATGGHTEAFF.

Here the CDR3 reads CASSYDGPWPGSTEAFF. The CDR3 DNA is TGTGCCAGCAGTTACGACGGACCCTGGCCGGGGAGCACTGAAGCTTTCTTT. V gene TRBV6-2 or TRBV6-3 combines with J gene TRBJ1-1; no firm D call. This CDR3 is built from 17 residues. CDR1 and CDR2 from the germline V gene are MNHEY and SVGEGT. V was shortened by 2 bases and J by 4 bases, with 20 bases between the two germline ends.

The V call is TRBV7-8, the J call TRBJ1-6, with 7 bases lining up with TRBD1. The V segment lost 4 bases and the J segment 10 bases; nucleotides outside the gene matches: 7. Looked up from germline, CDR1 is SGHVS and CDR2 is FQNEAQ. This CDR3 has 14 amino acids. CDR3 nucleotides: TGTGCCAGCAGCTCGACAGGGCAAGCCTCACCCCTCCACTTT. Protein sequence: CASSSTGQASPLHF. Looking up the rest from reference TRBV7-8 and TRBJ1-6 gives the full variable domain: GAGVSQSPRYKVAKRGQDVALRCDPISGHVSLFWYQQALGQGPEFLTYFQNEAQLDKSGLPSDRFFAERPEGSVSTLKIQRTQQEDSAVYLCASSSTGQASPLHFGNGTRLTVT.

J is TRBJ2-1 and V is TRBV6-6; a possible D gene is TRBD2 (6 bases). The CDR3 extends over 15 amino acids. Germline CDR1 MNHNY, CDR2 SVGAGI (reference sequence). V dropped 2 bases and J dropped 3 bases, with 11 bases sitting between them. CDR3 DNA sequence: TGTGCCAGCAGTTACGTAGCGGAGGTCTACAATGAGCAGTTCTTC. This translates into CASSYVAEVYNEQFF.